Below, 9 T cell receptor beta chains from the same sample are listed, as sequenced in a study of cytomegalovirus exposure and HLA in healthy donors. The PCR used 60 Vbeta and 13 Jbeta primers. Sequencing was performed with immunoSEQ multiplex PCR; in TCRdb, only in-frame clones are kept and a portion is missing. The sample comprises approximately 180,000 clones, 70% to 90% of which are singletons, and about 1.7% rests with the top ten. Specimen: PBMCs. The receptor set was obtained from a woman aged 18-30 years in good health and CMV-seronegative.

This clone has a single count. The V gene is TRBV6-1, the J gene TRBJ2-1; D is possibly TRBD1 (5 bases). CDR3 length: 14 amino acids. The germline gives CDR1 MNHNS, CDR2 SASEGT. With 2 bases removed from V and 4 bases from J, the gap between germline ends came to 9 bases. The DNA of the CDR3 is TGTGCCAGCAGTGAAAGGGGCAGATACAATGAGCAGTTCTTC. This translates into CASSERGRYNEQFF.

This chain links TRBV20-1 with TRBJ2-1; 7 positions match TRBD2. With 3 bases clipped from V and 10 bases from J, the junction kept 3 bases outside the gene matches. The CDR3 is 11 amino acids. Looked up from germline, CDR1 is DFQATT and CDR2 is SNEGSKA (reference sequence). The CDR3 DNA sequence: TGCAGTGCTAGGCGGGGGACCGAGCAGTTCTTC. It is translated as CSARRGTEQFF.

The rearrangement joins TRBV5-1 to TRBJ2-3; 10 nucleotides match TRBD1. The CDR3 totals 15 residues. J gave up 5 bases and V 2 bases, and 5 bases lay outside the gene matches. Germline loops: CDR1 SGHRS, CDR2 YFSETQ. The CDR3 sequence is CASSLRTGGRDTQYF. The CDR3 DNA reads TGCGCCAGCAGCTTACGGACAGGGGGGAGAGATACGCAGTATTTT.

The V call is TRBV5-5, the J call TRBJ1-1; perhaps TRBD1 as D (6 bases). V lost 6 bases and J lost 0, with 12 bases in between. CDR1 SGHKS and CDR2 YYEKEE come from the germline V gene (reference sequence). There are 14 residues in the CDR3. The chain's CDR3 is CASKETGLNTEAFF. CDR3 sequence (DNA): TGTGCCAGCAAGGAGACAGGATTGAACACTGAAGCTTTCTTT.

The chain links TRBV11-2 to TRBJ1-1; the match to TRBD1 covers 8 bases. The CDR3 length is 14 residues. V trimming: 3 bases; J trimming: 5 bases; junction bases outside the gene matches: 5. Germline V gene sequence: CDR1 SGHAT, CDR2 FQNNGV. CDR3 loop: CASSFDRGKTEAFF. CDR3 coding DNA: TGTGCCAGCAGCTTTGACAGGGGTAAGACTGAAGCTTTCTTT.

This clone was picked up one time. The V gene is TRBV6-6, the J gene TRBJ2-2; possibly TRBD1 for D (6 bases). There are 15 residues in the CDR3. CDR1 and CDR2 (germline): MNHNY, SVGAGI (reference sequence). V dropped 6 bases and J dropped 2 bases, with 13 bases sitting between them. The CDR3 DNA reads as TGTGCCAGCAGAACCGGGACAATTAACACCGGGGAGCTGTTTTTT. It yields the protein CASRTGTINTGELFF.

The rearrangement uses TRBV6-5 and TRBJ1-6, with D possibly TRBD1 on 5 matching bases. The CDR3 totals 13 residues. The germline V gene encodes CDR1 MNHEY and CDR2 SVGAGI. V was pared by 7 bases and J by 10 bases, with 14 bases between. The chain's CDR3 is CASTTGGSSPLHF. CDR3 nucleotide sequence: TGTGCCAGCACGACGGGGGGAAGCTCACCCCTCCACTTT.

This clone has a single count. The rearrangement uses TRBV11-3 and TRBJ2-1, with D possibly being TRBD2 (5 bases). Trimming shortened V by 0 bases and J by 7 bases, and 19 bases separated the two germline ends. Germline-derived CDR1 and CDR2 are SGHNT and YENEEA. This CDR3 spans 17 amino acids. CDR3 DNA sequence: TGTGCCAGCAGCTTAGATGAACGCATGGAGGTGAGGAATGAGCAGTTCTTC. Amino acids: CASSLDERMEVRNEQFF. The variable domain in full, completed from reference TRBV11-3 and TRBJ2-1, reads EAGVVQSPRYKIIEKKQPVAFWCNPISGHNTLYWYLQNLGQGPELLIRYENEEAVDDSQLPKDRFSAERLKGVDSTLKIQPAELGDSAVYLCASSLDERMEVRNEQFFGPGTRLTVL.

This chain uses TRBV11-2 with TRBJ2-1; TRBD1 aligns across 7 bases. Germline V lookup: CDR1 SGHAT, CDR2 FQNNGV. The CDR3 has 15 residues. V shed 1 base, J shed 4 bases, and the junction held 4 bases outside the gene matches. CDR3 coding DNA: TGTGCCAGCAGCTTAGGGGGGACAGTATACAATGAGCAGTTCTTC. Translation gives CASSLGGTVYNEQFF.